Listed below are T cell receptor beta chains from one sample, sequenced in a study of cytomegalovirus exposure and HLA in healthy donors. Clones were sequenced by immunoSEQ multiplex PCR, and TCRdb holds only the in-frame ones, with some missing. The sample lists approximately 140,000 clones, roughly 83% occurring once. Specimen: PBMCs. The receptor set was obtained from a girl aged 2 to 10 in good health and CMV-seronegative. Both conserved end residues are part of each CDR3. Fields, in order: V gene, J gene, D gene, clone size, CDR3 length, CDR3 DNA, CDR3 protein. A D gene is named only where the DNA matches it firmly. Only part of the rows carry a size: once, few, many, or a class if the clone is expanded.

V gene: TRBV9
J gene: TRBJ1-4
D gene: .
clone size: .
CDR3 length: 14
CDR3 DNA: TGTGCCAGCAGCGCAGGGGAATTGGATGAAAAACTGTTTTTT
CDR3 protein: CASSAGELDEKLFF

V gene: TRBV27
J gene: TRBJ2-1
D gene: .
clone size: .
CDR3 length: 16
CDR3 DNA: TGTGCCAGCAGTCTCCGGGGTGGGGGGTCCTACAATGAGCAGTTCTTC
CDR3 protein: CASSLRGGGSYNEQFF

V gene: TRBV11-3
J gene: TRBJ1-1
D gene: TRBD1
clone size: .
CDR3 length: 15
CDR3 DNA: TGTGCCAGCAGCTTTGACAGGGGAAAGAACACTGAAGCTTTCTTT
CDR3 protein: CASSFDRGKNTEAFF

V gene: TRBV19
J gene: TRBJ1-5
D gene: TRBD1
clone size: .
CDR3 length: 16
CDR3 DNA: TGTGCCAGTACTCCAAAAAACAACAGGGGGAATCAGCCCCAGCATTTT
CDR3 protein: CASTPKNNRGNQPQHF

V gene: TRBV9
J gene: TRBJ2-1
D gene: .
clone size: .
CDR3 length: 17
CDR3 DNA: TGTGCCAGCAGCGTAGGGGGAGGGACAGGTCGTTACAATGAGCAGTTCTTC
CDR3 protein: CASSVGGGTGRYNEQFF

V gene: TRBV27
J gene: TRBJ1-5
D gene: TRBD1
clone size: few
CDR3 length: 14
CDR3 DNA: TGTGCCAGCAGGCGGACAGGGAGCAATCAGCCCCAGCATTTT
CDR3 protein: CASRRTGSNQPQHF

V gene: TRBV28
J gene: TRBJ1-5
D gene: .
clone size: once
CDR3 length: 12
CDR3 DNA: TGTGCCAGCAGTCCCTCCAATCAGCCCCAGCATTTT
CDR3 protein: CASSPSNQPQHF

V gene: TRBV5-6
J gene: TRBJ2-7
D gene: TRBD2
clone size: .
CDR3 length: 12
CDR3 DNA: TGTGCCAGCAGCTGGACTAGTACCGAGCAGTACTTC
CDR3 protein: CASSWTSTEQYF

V gene: TRBV6-4
J gene: TRBJ2-3
D gene: .
clone size: .
CDR3 length: 14
CDR3 DNA: TGTGCCAGCAGTGAGCGCAGCGAAACAGATACGCAGTATTTT
CDR3 protein: CASSERSETDTQYF

V gene: TRBV9
J gene: TRBJ2-3
D gene: TRBD2
clone size: once
CDR3 length: 15
CDR3 DNA: TGTGCCAGCAGCGCTAGCGGGAGGTTTATGGATACGCAGTATTTT
CDR3 protein: CASSASGRFMDTQYF

V gene: TRBV19
J gene: TRBJ2-1
D gene: .
clone size: .
CDR3 length: 15
CDR3 DNA: TGTGCCACCCAGGAAGGATTCGGGGGTGTGGATGAGCAGTTCTTC
CDR3 protein: CATQEGFGGVDEQFF

V gene: TRBV7-2
J gene: TRBJ1-2
D gene: TRBD1
clone size: few
CDR3 length: 15
CDR3 DNA: TGTGCCAGCAGCCCCTCCGGGACAGGAAACTATGGCTACACCTTC
CDR3 protein: CASSPSGTGNYGYTF

V gene: TRBV6-1
J gene: TRBJ1-5
D gene: .
clone size: .
CDR3 length: 13
CDR3 DNA: TGTGCCAGCAGTGTAGTCAAAGATCAGCCCCAGCATTTT
CDR3 protein: CASSVVKDQPQHF

V gene: TRBV7-3
J gene: TRBJ2-3
D gene: .
clone size: .
CDR3 length: 14
CDR3 DNA: TGTGCCAGCAGCTCCCGAGCCGGGACAGATACGCAGTATTTT
CDR3 protein: CASSSRAGTDTQYF

V gene: TRBV5-1
J gene: TRBJ2-7
D gene: TRBD1
clone size: .
CDR3 length: 14
CDR3 DNA: TGCGCCAGCAGCTTGGGGACAGGGGCCTACGAGCAGTACTTC
CDR3 protein: CASSLGTGAYEQYF

V gene: TRBV20-1
J gene: TRBJ2-7
D gene: .
clone size: .
CDR3 length: 11
CDR3 DNA: TGCAGTGGGAGGGGCGGATACGAGCAGTACTTC
CDR3 protein: CSGRGGYEQYF

V gene: TRBV11-2
J gene: TRBJ2-1
D gene: TRBD1
clone size: .
CDR3 length: 15
CDR3 DNA: TGTGCCAGCAGCTTACCGGGACAGAACTACAATGAGCAGTTCTTC
CDR3 protein: CASSLPGQNYNEQFF

V gene: TRBV29-1
J gene: TRBJ2-2
D gene: TRBD2
clone size: .
CDR3 length: 14
CDR3 DNA: TGCAGCGTTTCCGGGACTAGCCACACCGGGGAGCTGTTTTTT
CDR3 protein: CSVSGTSHTGELFF

V gene: TRBV2
J gene: TRBJ2-3
D gene: .
clone size: few
CDR3 length: 15
CDR3 DNA: TGTGCCAGCAGTCGACAGTGGGAAGGCACAGATACGCAGTATTTT
CDR3 protein: CASSRQWEGTDTQYF

V gene: TRBV6-1
J gene: TRBJ1-1
D gene: .
clone size: .
CDR3 length: 15
CDR3 DNA: TGTGCCAGCAGTTTATTCGACAGTCCTGGGACTGAAGCTTTCTTT
CDR3 protein: CASSLFDSPGTEAFF

V gene: TRBV25-1
J gene: TRBJ2-7
D gene: .
clone size: .
CDR3 length: 13
CDR3 DNA: TGTGCCAGCAGTGATCAGGGTCGAGGCGGGCAGTACTTC
CDR3 protein: CASSDQGRGGQYF

V gene: TRBV5-8
J gene: TRBJ1-1
D gene: TRBD1
clone size: few
CDR3 length: 15
CDR3 DNA: TGTGCCAGCAGCTCTACAGGGGGCGCAGGAACTGAAGCTTTCTTT
CDR3 protein: CASSSTGGAGTEAFF

V gene: TRBV4-2
J gene: TRBJ1-2
D gene: TRBD1
clone size: .
CDR3 length: 16
CDR3 DNA: TGTGCCAGCAGCGAAAGGAGCGGACAGGGACTAAATGGCTACACCTTC
CDR3 protein: CASSERSGQGLNGYTF

V gene: TRBV4-2
J gene: TRBJ2-3
D gene: TRBD2
clone size: .
CDR3 length: 20
CDR3 DNA: TGTGCCAGCAGCCATCCCGGTCCACTAGCGGGGGAGGAGAGCACAGATACGCAGTATTTT
CDR3 protein: CASSHPGPLAGEESTDTQYF

V gene: TRBV6-5
J gene: TRBJ1-1
D gene: .
clone size: .
CDR3 length: 13
CDR3 DNA: TGTGCCAGCAGAACAACATGGAACACTGAAGCTTTCTTT
CDR3 protein: CASRTTWNTEAFF

V gene: TRBV25-1
J gene: TRBJ2-6
D gene: .
clone size: .
CDR3 length: 15
CDR3 DNA: TGTGCCAGCAGTGACGGAGGGGCTGGGGCCAACGTCCTGACTTTC
CDR3 protein: CASSDGGAGANVLTF

V gene: TRBV5-6
J gene: TRBJ2-7
D gene: TRBD1
clone size: .
CDR3 length: 15
CDR3 DNA: TGTGCCAGCAGCTTGTTCGGACAGGGGTTCTACGAGCAGTACTTC
CDR3 protein: CASSLFGQGFYEQYF

V gene: TRBV7-2
J gene: TRBJ1-1
D gene: TRBD1
clone size: .
CDR3 length: 13
CDR3 DNA: TGTGCCAGCAGCACAGGGGCCTACACTGAAGCTTTCTTT
CDR3 protein: CASSTGAYTEAFF

V gene: TRBV30
J gene: TRBJ1-2
D gene: .
clone size: .
CDR3 length: 15
CDR3 DNA: TGTGCCTGGAGTGTGGTGGCAGGGGCATTGGTTGGCTACACCTTC
CDR3 protein: CAWSVVAGALVGYTF

V gene: TRBV5-6
J gene: TRBJ2-2
D gene: TRBD1
clone size: .
CDR3 length: 17
CDR3 DNA: TGTGCCAGCAGCTTCAGTCCCGGGCAGGGGGATATCGGGGAGCTGTTTTTT
CDR3 protein: CASSFSPGQGDIGELFF

V gene: TRBV7-2
J gene: TRBJ2-3
D gene: .
clone size: once
CDR3 length: 16
CDR3 DNA: TGTGCCAGCAGGGGCCCCCTCTACACTAGCACAGATACGCAGTATTTT
CDR3 protein: CASRGPLYTSTDTQYF

V gene: TRBV27
J gene: TRBJ2-1
D gene: .
clone size: .
CDR3 length: 13
CDR3 DNA: TGTGCCAGCGGCGGCCTAGCGAACAATGAGCAGTTCTTC
CDR3 protein: CASGGLANNEQFF

V gene: TRBV15
J gene: TRBJ1-1
D gene: TRBD1
clone size: .
CDR3 length: 15
CDR3 DNA: TGTGCCACCAGCAGACCCAGGACAGGGCGAACTGAAGCTTTCTTT
CDR3 protein: CATSRPRTGRTEAFF

V gene: TRBV9
J gene: TRBJ2-1
D gene: TRBD2
clone size: .
CDR3 length: 15
CDR3 DNA: TGTGCCAGCAGCCTCGGGACTAGCGGGATTGATGAGCAGTTCTTC
CDR3 protein: CASSLGTSGIDEQFF

V gene: TRBV5-8
J gene: TRBJ2-2
D gene: TRBD1
clone size: .
CDR3 length: 15
CDR3 DNA: TGTGCCAGCAGCTTGGGGACAGGGGAGAGCGGGGAGCTGTTTTTT
CDR3 protein: CASSLGTGESGELFF

V gene: TRBV30
J gene: TRBJ2-7
D gene: TRBD1
clone size: .
CDR3 length: 15
CDR3 DNA: TGTGCCTGGAGTTTTGGGACAGGGGACACCTACGAGCAGTACTTC
CDR3 protein: CAWSFGTGDTYEQYF

V gene: TRBV29-1
J gene: TRBJ2-1
D gene: .
clone size: .
CDR3 length: 15
CDR3 DNA: TGCAGCGTCAGCCTTCTTCAGGGATCCTACAATGAGCAGTTCTTC
CDR3 protein: CSVSLLQGSYNEQFF

V gene: TRBV11-3
J gene: TRBJ2-5
D gene: TRBD2
clone size: .
CDR3 length: 15
CDR3 DNA: TGTGCCAGCAGCTTATCGGGACTAGCGACAGAGACCCAGTACTTC
CDR3 protein: CASSLSGLATETQYF

V gene: TRBV10-1
J gene: TRBJ2-7
D gene: .
clone size: .
CDR3 length: 14
CDR3 DNA: TGCGCCAGCAGTGAGGGAGACTTCTCCTACGAGCAGTACTTC
CDR3 protein: CASSEGDFSYEQYF

V gene: TRBV2
J gene: TRBJ2-1
D gene: TRBD2
clone size: .
CDR3 length: 14
CDR3 DNA: TGTGCCAGCCTTTGGACTAGCGGTTACAATGAGCAGTTCTTC
CDR3 protein: CASLWTSGYNEQFF

V gene: TRBV11-2
J gene: TRBJ2-7
D gene: .
clone size: .
CDR3 length: 16
CDR3 DNA: TGTGCCAGCAGCTTAGATAGTGGACAGAGCCCCTACGAGCAGTACTTC
CDR3 protein: CASSLDSGQSPYEQYF

V gene: TRBV27
J gene: TRBJ2-7
D gene: .
clone size: .
CDR3 length: 16
CDR3 DNA: TGTGCCAGCAGTTTATCGGGGGGTCCTCCTCTCTACGAGCAGTACTTC
CDR3 protein: CASSLSGGPPLYEQYF